By frequency in the sample, the clone carrying this T cell receptor beta chain is medium-sized. The antigen is undetermined. The junction departs from the called germline gene at one end, perhaps through a read error. Over a period of under 7 days at 37 degrees C, the mixed lymphocyte reaction cells were cocultured. Per germline, CDR1 MNHEY and CDR2 SVGAGI. The CDR3 runs 14 residues. Assay: immunoSEQ multiplex PCR; the TCRdb copy retains only in-frame clones and omits some. The sample records 9,500 to 15,000 clones, around 43% being singletons. This sample is drawn from a study of siplizumab effects on memory and regulatory T cells. Findings and limits, study-wide: Major contributors to the alloresponse seemed to be naive T cells, which also appeared more diverse than memory cells.

The rearrangement links TRBV6-5 to TRBJ2-5, with TRBD2 matching over 10 bases. Sequencing used CFSE-low (dividing) CD8+ T cells sorted from an allogeneic mixed lymphocyte reaction. The origin of this receptor is a human donor in good health; the cells came from an allogeneic mixed lymphocyte reaction. Some clones in this sample may be carry-over from other donors' samples. The CDR3 DNA follows: TGTGCCAGCAGGAGCGGGGGGGCCCAACAGACCCAGTACTTC. Protein: CASRSGGAQQTQYF.